This entry concerns a single T cell receptor (beta chain). This sample is drawn from a study of shared clonotypes between healthy human individuals. This CDR3 contains 14 residues. Germline loops: CDR1 LGHNA, CDR2 YSLEER. Trimming took 5 bases from V and 5 from J, leaving 15 bases between them. Assay used: immunoSEQ multiplex PCR; TCRdb lists only in-frame clones, some missing. The sample has more than 550,000 clones; about nine tenths are singletons. The sample comprised memory CD8+ T cells from PBMCs. Subset described: CD45RO+ cells pooled with CCR7-negative TemRA cells. The receptor was derived from a man in his late teens or twenties in good health. Some clones in this sample may be carry-over from other donors' samples. The chain couples TRBV4-3 to TRBJ2-5, with D possibly matching TRBD1 (7 bases). The CDR3 bases are TGCGCCAGCAGCTTGACAGGGAGGACGGAGACCCAGTACTTC. The encoded protein is CASSLTGRTETQYF.